This T cell receptor (beta chain) is drawn from a study of identical twins (dated by TCRdb to 2016 to 2017). Concerning the study at large: To test whether fetal clonotypes persist, this study deep-sequenced TCR alpha and beta repertoires from monozygotic twins, from unrelated adults of various ages, and from cord blood. To rule out contamination, the twin experiments were replicated at different times with different library preparation protocols.

Broader findings and caveats from the paper: Fewer insertions were carried by abundant cord blood beta clonotypes, a similar but weaker trend appeared in young adult naive repertoires, and no such trend appeared in memory repertoires. In monozygotic twins, recombination models systematically underestimated out-of-frame TCR alpha sharing, but the models matched the sharing seen between unrelated individuals. Compared with coincidental sharing between unrelated individuals, out-of-frame TCR alpha sequences shared between twins had an excess of sequences with low generation probability. Invariant T cells such as MAIT and iNKT could partly confound zero-insertion analyses, although diverse VJ usage argued against such confounding for most clonotypes. Because the same donors could not be followed over many years, the conclusions depended on cross-sectional statistical analysis. Excess twin sharing in beta out-of-frame sequences was weaker because fewer shared sequences lowered the signal-to-noise ratio.

All donors were healthy Caucasians. The twin cohort consisted of three pairs of female monozygotic twins, all aged roughly 18 to 30 years. Miltenyi CD45RO+ enrichment and human naive T-cell isolation kits were used to isolate memory (CD45RO+) and naive T cells from PBMC. This clonotype was observed at least ten times. The clone's antigen remains unknown. The record has no base qualities; no much larger clone is one base away. Receptor libraries were prepared by 5' RACE. Sequencer: Illumina HiSeq 2000. Template switching introduced a universal primer binding site; the final cDNA contained a unique molecular identifier, enabling accurate counting of TCR cDNA molecules. First-strand cDNA for TCR alpha and beta chains was synthesized from specific primers in the conserved constant-segment region. To control for contamination, every cDNA library was double barcoded, receiving both a SMART-Mk sample barcode and Illumina barcodes. TruSeq adapter sequences and Illumina sample barcodes were added in two successive PCR steps. The Illumina HiSeq platform was used with custom primers to sequence TCR alpha and beta cDNA libraries. The authors processed their data as follows. MiGEC was used to process raw reads and extract unique molecular identifiers, and MiXCR was used to find CDR3 positions. For each individual, recombination models were inferred using an EM algorithm with the repgenHMM and IGoR tools. Shared clonotype analysis was performed with the tcR package in R, normalizing sharing by the product of cloneset sizes. Out-of-frame nonproductive sequences were analyzed to study raw recombination free of thymic and clonal selection effects. TCRdb reran the public reads through fastp at Q25 and MiXCR, keeping productive beta chains. Every distinct CDR3 protein forms one entry, paired with its most common genes and DNA. TCRdb's processing, not the study's, gives the V and J calls here. This sample holds hundreds of thousands of distinct CDR3 sequences; about 8% were observed only once. 2.1% of the sample belongs to the ten largest clones.

These data also formed part of another study, on yellow fever vaccine responses in identical twins. As noted in the second study: The T cell response to vaccination in identical twins was reported by the authors to appear partly convergent and partly personalized. In the study, vaccine-responding T cell clones were precisely tracked in identical twins.

The clonotype was recovered from a woman younger than 30 in good health. The sequenced sample was memory (CD45RO+) T cells sorted from blood. In light of the paper, this sample's cell subset or site label describes: CD45RO+ enriched T cells.

DNA sequence: TGTGCCAGCAGTGCAGGGGAGAGTACAGATACGCAGTATTTT. Translated, this is CASSAGESTDTQYF. The sequence is built from TRBV6-4 and TRBJ2-3; TRBD1 is a weak D gene call, 6 bases matching. Reading from cysteine to phenylalanine, the CDR3 counts 14 amino acids. Kept here is only the CDR3 DNA, which spans 42 bases and is read in frame from base 1. Deletion took 4 bases off V and 3 bases off J, with a span of 11 bases between the germline ends. As encoded in the germline V gene, CDR1 is MRHNA while CDR2 is SNTAGT.